This entry describes one T cell receptor beta chain. These data belong to a study of blood T cell repertoires in COVID-19. Whole-study context: Samples came from the United States, Italy and Spain, spanning acute and convalescent COVID-19. In each case, the material was cDNA or gDNA derived from T cells, B-cell-depleted T cells, or PBMCs.

Under the authors' procedure: Amplification from reference gene primers served as the basis for estimated nucleated cell counts. Generated by immunoSEQ multiplex PCR, the TCRdb table keeps only in-frame clones and is missing some. That table is the source of V, J and clone size, and D and trimming were worked out from the DNA. Among 150,000 to 200,000 clones listed, just under 80% were seen once. CDR1 is SQVTM and CDR2 is ANQGSEA in the germline V gene. The length of the CDR3 is 13 residues. The ends were cut back, 4 bases at V and 1 base at J, with 9 bases in the middle. This chain connects TRBV29-1 to TRBJ2-3; possible D gene TRBD1, 5 bases. The receptor was derived from a woman older than 75 with acute or convalescent COVID-19. The material sequenced was peripheral blood. The CDR3 reads CSVVGRGTDTQYF. CDR3 DNA: TGCAGCGTTGTCGGCAGGGGCACAGATACGCAGTATTTT.